A single sample is the source of the 6 T cell receptor beta chains below, sequenced in a study. TCRdb fed the RT-PCR reads into MiXCR, producing one record per CDR3 protein. The sample consists of 550,000 to 750,000 distinct CDR3 sequences, approximately 14% of them appearing once. Sequencing used memory CD4+ T cells from blood. These receptors all come from a female donor in good health, serving as a healthy control.

The V and J genes are TRBV29-1 and TRBJ1-1; a possible D gene is TRBD1 (6 bases). Deletions cut 7 bases from V and 1 base from J, with 16 bases between. The germline V gene encodes CDR1 SQVTM and CDR2 ANQGSEA. This CDR3 comprises 14 residues. CDR3 protein: CSARGRGGNTEAFF. CDR3 sequence (DNA): TGCAGCGCAAGGGGGAGGGGGGGGAACACTGAAGCTTTCTTT.

This clonotype was picked up many times. This chain connects TRBV6-5 to TRBJ2-1; D may be TRBD2 (6 bases). Germline loops: CDR1 MNHEY, CDR2 SVGAGI. The CDR3 contains 14 residues. The germline V and J ends were trimmed by 6 bases and 4 bases, with 13 bases remaining between them. CDR3 bases: TGTGCCAGCAGCCCGCGGGGAGTATACAATGAGCAGTTCTTC. Its translation: CASSPRGVYNEQFF.

The V call is TRBV5-4, the J call TRBJ2-7; TRBD2 aligns across 15 bases. Germline V gene lookup returns CDR1 SGHNT and CDR2 YYREEE (reference sequence). The CDR3 spans 17 residues. After removal of 4 bases from V and 2 bases from J, the junction contained 7 bases not matched to a gene. CDR3 protein: CASSIGLAGGGAYEQYF. The CDR3 coding sequence is TGTGCCAGCAGCATCGGACTAGCGGGAGGGGGTGCCTACGAGCAGTACTTC.

In its sample, this clonotype was seen a few times. This rearrangement joins TRBV11-2 to TRBJ2-7, with 12 bases identical to TRBD2. CDR1 and CDR2 from the germline V gene are SGHAT and FQNNGV. The trim removed 5 bases at V and 6 bases at J, leaving 8 bases unmatched. The length of the CDR3 is 15 residues. The DNA for the CDR3 is TGTGCCAGCAGCATTCGACTAGCGGGAGAGTCCGAGCAGTACTTC. It yields the protein CASSIRLAGESEQYF.

This clonotype was seen a handful of times. The chain recombines TRBV6-1 with TRBJ2-7, with 7 nucleotides matching TRBD1. This CDR3 has 14 residues. Germline lookup yields CDR1 MNHNS and CDR2 SASEGT. V lost 11 bases and J lost 0; bases outside the gene matches: 10. This CDR3 is CAGRTGASSYEQYF. DNA of the CDR3: TGTGCCGGTCGAACAGGGGCGAGCTCCTACGAGCAGTACTTC.

This clonotype was seen ten or more times. V gene TRBV6-5 combines with J gene TRBJ2-7; TRBD2 is a possible D gene (6 bases). The CDR3 loop spans 14 amino acids. V was clipped by 2 bases and J by 2 bases, with 10 bases between them. Germline CDR1 MNHEY, CDR2 SVGAGI. This chain's CDR3 is CASSYGDLTYEQYF. The CDR3 nucleotides read TGTGCCAGCAGTTACGGGGACTTAACCTACGAGCAGTACTTC.